These 20 T cell receptor beta chains were all obtained from the same sample, sequenced in a study of cytomegalovirus exposure and HLA in healthy donors. Primers included in the PCR were 60 Vbeta and 13 Jbeta primers. Here immunoSEQ multiplex PCR was the method, and the copy in TCRdb shows in-frame clones only, minus some. The data contain approximately 160,000 clones, more than 65% of them singletons. The source material was PBMCs. Receptor source: a man between 18 and 35 years old in good health and CMV-seropositive.

The rearrangement joins TRBV21-1 to TRBJ2-5; the D call TRBD1 from the table was never checked on the DNA. TRBV21-1 is annotated as a pseudogene. The CDR3 consists of 19 residues. The DNA for the CDR3 is TGTGCCAGCAGCAAAGTGGGGGCACCGGGACACCTCCGGCGAGAGACCCAGTACTTC. Amino acid sequence: CASSKVGAPGHLRRETQYF.

This clone appeared once. The rearrangement links TRBV6-1 to TRBJ1-2; TRBD1 might be the D (5 bases). Looked up from germline, CDR1 is MNHNS and CDR2 is SASEGT. This CDR3 region has 13 residues. With 5 bases removed from V and 7 bases from J, the gap between germline ends came to 14 bases. CDR3 loop: CASSNLREGGYTF. In DNA, the CDR3 is TGTGCCAGCAGTAACCTCAGGGAGGGTGGCTACACCTTC.

This clone was seen only a few times. The chain has TRBV9 and TRBJ2-1; TRBD2 matches at 8 bases. Germline assignment: CDR1 SGDLS and CDR2 YYNGEE. Trimming cost V 4 bases and J 2 bases; bases outside gene matches: 2. This CDR3 contains 14 residues. CDR3 residues: CASSPGGAYNEQFF. CDR3 sequence (DNA): TGTGCCAGCAGCCCCGGGGGGGCCTACAATGAGCAGTTCTTC.

The J gene is TRBJ2-2, the V gene TRBV5-1; no firm D call. CDR1 and CDR2 (germline): SGHRS, YFSETQ. The V and J ends lost 0 bases and 8 bases respectively, with 17 bases between them. The length of the CDR3 is 16 residues. CDR3 DNA sequence: TGCGCCAGCAGCTTGGCCGAGACTTTCGCCCGGGGGGAGCTGTTTTTT. Translating gives CASSLAETFARGELFF.

V gene TRBV5-1 combines with J gene TRBJ2-5, with D uncertain. The V end lost 1 base, the J end lost 1 base, and 8 bases lay between the germline ends. The CDR3 runs to 14 residues. Germline CDR1 and CDR2: SGHRS and YFSETQ. The CDR3 sequence: CASSLMGPQETQYF. CDR3 sequence (DNA): TGCGCCAGCAGCTTGATGGGCCCCCAAGAGACCCAGTACTTC.

The chain has TRBV6-1 and TRBJ1-5; no reliable D call. Germline V gives CDR1 MNHNS, CDR2 SASEGT. This CDR3 comprises 14 residues. V lost 3 bases to trimming and J lost 7 bases, with 13 bases between them. CDR3 loop: CASSEAPRLQPQHF. Written as DNA, the CDR3 is TGTGCCAGCAGTGAGGCCCCCAGGCTACAGCCCCAGCATTTT.

This chain links TRBV7-6 with TRBJ2-5, with D perhaps TRBD1 (5 bases). Looked up from germline, CDR1 is SGHVS and CDR2 is FNYEAQ. The V and J ends lost 1 base and 4 bases respectively, with 13 bases between them. The CDR3 loop spans 15 amino acids. CDR3 coding DNA: TGTGCCAGCAGCTTAGGTGGGGCCGTCTTAGAGACCCAGTACTTC. Protein: CASSLGGAVLETQYF.

The chain recombines TRBV29-1 with TRBJ2-1; D possibly corresponds to TRBD1 (6 bases). This CDR3 is 14 amino acids long. CDR1 and CDR2 (germline): SQVTM, ANQGSEA. Trimming removed 2 bases from V and 6 bases from J, with 14 bases in between. The CDR3 coding sequence is TGCAGCGTTGAACCTACAGGGAATGCCAATGAGCAGTTCTTC. Protein sequence: CSVEPTGNANEQFF.

This sequence joins TRBV27 and TRBJ1-5, with a weak D call TRBD1 (6 bases). This CDR3 comprises 16 residues. Trimming stripped 0 bases from V and 5 bases from J, with 14 bases between. Germline V gives CDR1 MNHEY, CDR2 SMNVEV (reference sequence). CDR3 sequence reads: CASSLSGAGEDQPQHF. CDR3 nucleotides: TGTGCCAGCAGTTTATCGGGAGCAGGGGAAGATCAGCCCCAGCATTTT.

To note about this clone: Different DNA sequences within this sample yield the same CDR3. The V gene is TRBV11-3, the J gene TRBJ1-1, with D unresolved. Trimming cost V 5 bases and J 8 bases, with 15 bases left between them. This CDR3 comprises 13 residues. Germline CDR1 SGHNT, CDR2 YENEEA. The CDR3 DNA reads TGTGCCAGCAGCCCGGTAGATGCGGGGGAAGCTTTCTTT. The encoded protein is CASSPVDAGEAFF.

The chain combines TRBV15 with TRBJ2-3; TRBD2 is a possible D gene (6 bases). There are 15 residues in the CDR3. With 0 bases removed from V and 3 bases from J, the gap between germline ends came to 10 bases. CDR1 and CDR2 from the germline V gene are LNHNV and YYDKDF (reference sequence). CDR3 region: CATSRDLGGTDTQYF. In DNA form, the CDR3 reads TGTGCCACCAGCAGAGATTTGGGGGGAACAGATACGCAGTATTTT. Combining the CDR3 with reference TRBV15 and TRBJ2-3 gives the whole variable domain DAMVIQNPRYQVTQFGKPVTLSCSQTLNHNVMYWYQQKSSQAPKLLFHYYDKDFNNEADTPDNFQSRRPNTSFCFLDIRSPGLGDTAMYLCATSRDLGGTDTQYFGPGTRLTVL.

This clone has more than one count but fewer than ten. The V and J genes are TRBV6-1 and TRBJ2-6, with D possibly TRBD2 on 6 matching bases. The germline CDR1 and CDR2 sequences are MNHNS and SASEGT. V was pared by 8 bases and J by 0 bases, with 11 bases between. The CDR3 covers 15 residues. CDR3 sequence: CASPAGSSGANVLTF. The DNA for the CDR3 is TGTGCCAGCCCGGCGGGATCCTCTGGGGCCAACGTCCTGACTTTC.

The rearrangement joins TRBV7-9 to TRBJ1-2, with a weak D call TRBD1 (6 bases). Germline CDR1 reads SEHNR; CDR2 reads FQNEAQ (reference sequence). V was shortened by 5 bases and J by 7 bases, with 23 bases between the two germline ends. This CDR3 region has 16 residues. The CDR3 sequence: CASSGGEETLAGGYTF. The CDR3 DNA sequence: TGTGCCAGCAGCGGGGGCGAAGAGACCCTAGCCGGTGGCTACACCTTC. Using reference TRBV7-9 and TRBJ1-2 for the parts outside the CDR3, the full variable domain is DTGVSQNPRHKITKRGQNVTFRCDPISEHNRLYWYRQTLGQGPEFLTYFQNEAQLEKSRLLSDRFSAERPKGSFSTLEIQRTEQGDSAMYLCASSGGEETLAGGYTFGSGTRLTVV.

As DNA, the CDR3 is TGTGCCAGCTCACAGACTACAAACACAGATACGCAGTATTTT. Translated, it gives CASSQTTNTDTQYF. The gene calls are TRBV18 and TRBJ2-3, with a tentative D call TRBD2 (5 bases). Germline V gene lookup returns CDR1 KGHSH and CDR2 LQKENI. Deletions cut 4 bases from V and 2 bases from J, with 10 bases between. The CDR3 is made up of 14 amino acids.

V and J are TRBV6-5 and TRBJ1-1; TRBD1 matches 8 bases. The CDR3 runs 15 residues. V dropped 0 bases and J dropped 10; count of bases not matched to a gene: 10. CDR1 and CDR2 (germline): MNHEY, SVGAGI. CDR3 DNA: TGTGCCAGCAGTTACTCGACGACAGGGGTAGGGGGAGCTTTCTTT. Amino acids: CASSYSTTGVGGAFF.

The rearrangement joins TRBV9 to TRBJ2-6; 8 nucleotides match TRBD1. The V gene's germline CDR1 is SGDLS and CDR2 YYNGEE. The trim removed 0 bases at V and 0 bases at J, leaving 8 bases unmatched. The length of the CDR3 is 19 residues. The CDR3 DNA reads as TGTGCCAGCAGCGTAGTCGGGGCAGGGGGCCACTCTGGGGCCAACGTCCTGACTTTC. Protein product: CASSVVGAGGHSGANVLTF.

The V gene is TRBV5-1, the J gene TRBJ2-3; 11 bases line up with TRBD2. Losses at the gene ends were 0 bases for V and 5 bases for J; bases not matched to a gene: 11. This CDR3 comprises 18 residues. The germline V gene has CDR1 SGHRS and CDR2 YFSETQ. CDR3 in DNA: TGCGCCAGCAGCTTGGAACTAGCGGGAGTCAAATTGCGAGATACGCAGTATTTT. Protein sequence: CASSLELAGVKLRDTQYF.

This chain links TRBV23-1 with TRBJ1-5; 10 bases are a match to TRBD1. TRBV23-1 is known as an ORF, though its function is uncertain. The CDR3 totals 16 residues. J lost 3 bases, V lost 2 bases, and 4 bases had no gene match. CDR3 in amino acids: CASSQIDRGPNQPQHF. As DNA, the CDR3 is TGCGCCAGCAGTCAAATCGACAGGGGGCCCAATCAGCCCCAGCATTTT.

The CDR3 nucleotides are TGCGCCAGCAGCCAATTCGTAGGGGTAATGGAGACCCAGTACTTC. It codes for CASSQFVGVMETQYF. The chain has TRBV4-1 and TRBJ2-5, with D possibly TRBD1 on 5 matching bases. The CDR3 is made up of 15 amino acids. Deletions cut 2 bases from V and 5 bases from J, with 15 bases between. Per germline, CDR1 MGHRA and CDR2 YSYEKL.

This clone is categorized as medium-sized. The rearrangement joins TRBV6-1 to TRBJ1-1, with D possibly matching TRBD1 (5 bases). V was clipped by 0 bases and J by 5 bases, with 7 bases between them. The CDR3 consists of 13 residues. Germline V CDR1 and CDR2: MNHNS, SASEGT. Written as DNA, the CDR3 is TGTGCCAGCAGTGAAGCAGGGGTGACTGAAGCTTTCTTT. Its protein is CASSEAGVTEAFF.